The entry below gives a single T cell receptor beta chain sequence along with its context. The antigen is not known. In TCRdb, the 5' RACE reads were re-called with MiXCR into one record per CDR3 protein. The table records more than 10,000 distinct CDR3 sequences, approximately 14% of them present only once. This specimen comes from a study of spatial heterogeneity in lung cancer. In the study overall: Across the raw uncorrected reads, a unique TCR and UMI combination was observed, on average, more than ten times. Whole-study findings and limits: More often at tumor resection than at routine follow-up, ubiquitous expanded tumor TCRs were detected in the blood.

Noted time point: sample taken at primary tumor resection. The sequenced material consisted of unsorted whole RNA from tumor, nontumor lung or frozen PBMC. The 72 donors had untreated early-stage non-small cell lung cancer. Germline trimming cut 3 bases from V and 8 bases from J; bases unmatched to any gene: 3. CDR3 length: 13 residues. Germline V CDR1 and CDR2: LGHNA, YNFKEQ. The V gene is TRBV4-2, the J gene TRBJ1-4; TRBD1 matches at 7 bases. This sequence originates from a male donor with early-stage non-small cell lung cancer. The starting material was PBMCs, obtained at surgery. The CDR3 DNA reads TGTGCCAGCAGCCAGGGGACAGACGAAAAACTGTTTTTT. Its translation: CASSQGTDEKLFF.